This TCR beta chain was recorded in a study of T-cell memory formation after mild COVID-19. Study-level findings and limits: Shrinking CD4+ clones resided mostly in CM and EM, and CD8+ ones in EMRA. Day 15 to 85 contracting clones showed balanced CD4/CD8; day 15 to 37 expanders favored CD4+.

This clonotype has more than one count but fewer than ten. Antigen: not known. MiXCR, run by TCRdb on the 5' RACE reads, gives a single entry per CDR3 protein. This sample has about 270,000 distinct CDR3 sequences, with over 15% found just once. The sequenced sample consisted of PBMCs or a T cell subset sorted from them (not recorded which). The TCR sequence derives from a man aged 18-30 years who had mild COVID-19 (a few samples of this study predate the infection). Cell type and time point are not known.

The CDR3 sequence: CASSHGLSSSYNEQFF. The CDR3 coding sequence is TGTGCCAGCAGCCACGGACTGTCGAGCTCCTACAATGAGCAGTTCTTC. V gene TRBV3-2 combines with J gene TRBJ2-1; TRBD1 was called by the table and not checked on the DNA. TRBV3-2 is marked as a pseudogene. The CDR3 totals 16 residues.